This T cell receptor (beta chain) was documented in a study of blood T cell repertoires in COVID-19. About the study: From the United States, Italy and Spain came samples of acute and convalescent COVID-19. T cells, B-cell-depleted T cells, or PBMCs provided the cDNA or gDNA that served as material.

Profiled with immunoSEQ multiplex PCR; TCRdb holds only in-frame clones, not every one. The top ten hold approximately 19% of the sample, which has nearly 200,000 clones, around four fifths seen once. The CDR3 extends over 13 amino acids. Germline V gives CDR1 MNHNY, CDR2 SVGAGI (reference sequence). V was pared by 11 bases and J by 0 bases, with 11 bases between. The receptor was derived from a human donor in a cohort sampled during active COVID-19. The chain combines TRBV6-6 with TRBJ1-5, with TRBD1 as a possible D gene (5 bases). Material: peripheral blood. Written as DNA, the CDR3 is TGTGCCGGGGCCGGGGGTAGCAATCAGCCCCAGCATTTT. Amino acids: CAGAGGSNQPQHF.